These 21 T cell receptor beta chains share one sample of origin, sequenced in a study of cytomegalovirus exposure and HLA in healthy donors. Libraries were prepared by immunoSEQ multiplex PCR; TCRdb keeps only in-frame clonotypes and omits some of them. The data show 220,000 or so clones, around 78% seen once. Sequencing was performed on PBMCs. These receptors originate from a woman aged 18-29 years in good health and CMV-seronegative.

This clone has only a few counts. The chain links TRBV11-3 to TRBJ2-2; D could derive from TRBD1 or TRBD2 (5 bases each). Germline values: CDR1 SGHNT, CDR2 YENEEA. The V gene lost 6 bases and the J gene lost 4 bases, with 9 bases spanning the gap. The CDR3 contains 13 residues. For the CDR3, the DNA is TGTGCCAGCAGTTGGGACCTCACCGGGGAGCTGTTTTTT. Protein: CASSWDLTGELFF.

This chain joins TRBV19 and TRBJ2-2, with 8 bases identical to TRBD1. Trimming removed 10 bases from V and 3 bases from J; junction bases left unmatched: 7. The CDR3 is 14 residues long. From germline, CDR1 is LNHDA and CDR2 SQIVND (reference sequence). The CDR3 DNA sequence: TGTGCCACTATGGACAGGGCATACACCGGGGAGCTGTTTTTT. Its protein is CATMDRAYTGELFF.

The genes are TRBV30 and TRBJ2-7, with TRBD2 identical over 7 bases. CDR3 length equals 14 residues. The germline CDR1 and CDR2 sequences are GTSNPN and SVGIG (reference sequence). V lost 0 bases to trimming and J lost 5 bases; unmatched junction nucleotides: 7. CDR3 sequence: CAWSVMGGVNEQYF. The CDR3 DNA is TGTGCCTGGAGTGTAATGGGGGGGGTAAACGAGCAGTACTTC.

The chain recombines TRBV11-3 with TRBJ2-3; 7 nucleotides align to TRBD2. The junction had 6 bases not matched to a gene; V was cut back by 1 base and J by 5 bases. The CDR3 runs to 15 residues. Germline loops: CDR1 SGHNT, CDR2 YENEEA. CDR3 sequence (DNA): TGTGCCAGCAGCTTAGGCGCGGGAGAAGTAGATACGCAGTATTTT. It codes for CASSLGAGEVDTQYF.

This chain connects TRBV9 to TRBJ1-3; no firm D call. This CDR3 has 16 residues. V was shortened by 0 bases and J by 3 bases, with 13 bases between the two germline ends. Germline V gene sequence: CDR1 SGDLS, CDR2 YYNGEE. CDR3 nucleotide sequence: TGTGCCAGCAGCGTAGAGGGTGTGGGGAGTGGAAACACCATATATTTT. Protein sequence: CASSVEGVGSGNTIYF.

This clone was seen a few times. V usage is TRBV28 and J usage is TRBJ1-1; unclear D gene. Looked up from germline, CDR1 is MDHEN and CDR2 is SYDVKM. CDR3 size: 11 residues. Trimming stripped 7 bases from V and 4 bases from J, with 7 bases between. The CDR3, as DNA: TGTGCCAGCAATGACGCCACTGAAGCTTTCTTT. This sequence encodes CASNDATEAFF.

This clone was found once. CDR3 protein: CASSFGWQMSNEQFF. In DNA, the CDR3 is TGTGCCAGCAGCTTCGGCTGGCAGATGAGCAATGAGCAGTTCTTC. The chain links TRBV7-9 to TRBJ2-1; D is unresolved. The CDR3 consists of 15 residues. Per the germline V gene, CDR1 is SEHNR and CDR2 is FQNEAQ (reference sequence). Between the trimmed V and J ends, which lost 3 bases and 6 bases, there was a span of 15 bases.

The DNA for the CDR3 is TGTGCCAGCAGCGTAAGCAGGGGTACTGAAGCTTTCTTT. Translating gives CASSVSRGTEAFF. The chain links TRBV9 to TRBJ1-1, with D maybe TRBD1 (6 bases). The CDR3 is 13 amino acids. The germline V and J ends were trimmed by 1 base and 5 bases, with 9 bases remaining between them. In germline, CDR1 is SGDLS, CDR2 YYNGEE.

The genes are TRBV6-5 and TRBJ2-5; TRBD2 agrees at 7 bases. From germline, CDR1 is MNHEY and CDR2 SVGAGI. CDR3 length equals 15 residues. The ends lost 5 bases at V and 5 bases at J; junction bases unmatched: 11. The CDR3 DNA sequence: TGTGCCAGCAGTCGGGGGGTTCGAGGGCTCGAGACCCAGTACTTC. As protein: CASSRGVRGLETQYF.

CDR3 residues: CASSLGAQRGNQPQHF. CDR3 in DNA: TGTGCCAGCAGCTTAGGGGCCCAACGGGGCAATCAGCCCCAGCATTTT. The rearrangement joins TRBV7-9 to TRBJ1-5; D gene uncertain. From germline, CDR1 is SEHNR and CDR2 FQNEAQ (reference sequence). V lost 1 base and J 2 bases, leaving 12 bases between the germline ends. The CDR3 loop spans 16 amino acids.

This chain joins TRBV27 and TRBJ2-7; D gene ambiguous. The CDR3 has 14 amino acids. Trimming pared 4 bases from V and 5 bases from J, leaving 15 bases between. Germline CDR1 and CDR2: MNHEY and SMNVEV (reference sequence). The CDR3 reads CASSSYSDLDEQYF. DNA for the CDR3: TGTGCCAGCAGTTCCTACTCAGACTTGGACGAGCAGTACTTC.

The V and J genes are TRBV28 and TRBJ2-1, with 11 bases that match TRBD2. Germline-derived CDR1 and CDR2 are MDHEN and SYDVKM. The CDR3 runs 14 residues. Trimming removed 6 bases from V and 5 bases from J; junction bases left unmatched: 3. The CDR3 loop is CASRVTSGNNEQFF. DNA for the CDR3: TGTGCCAGCAGGGTGACTAGCGGGAACAATGAGCAGTTCTTC.

V gene TRBV5-4 combines with J gene TRBJ1-2, with D perhaps TRBD1 (5 bases). The CDR3 length is 14 residues. CDR1 and CDR2 (germline): SGHNT, YYREEE (reference sequence). The V gene lost 5 bases and the J gene lost 4 bases, with 15 bases spanning the gap. Written as DNA, the CDR3 is TGTGCCAGCAGTCTTCAGGGAGGAGGCTATGGCTACACCTTC. It codes for CASSLQGGGYGYTF.

This clone was observed a single time. The genes are TRBV29-1 and TRBJ2-1, with 11 bases fitting TRBD2. This CDR3 is 15 amino acids long. V dropped 5 bases and J dropped 3; count of bases not matched to a gene: 6. Germline lookup yields CDR1 SQVTM and CDR2 ANQGSEA. CDR3: CSVQLTSGIYNEQFF. CDR3 bases: TGCAGCGTTCAGCTGACTAGCGGGATCTACAATGAGCAGTTCTTC.

This clone has only a few counts. The chain couples TRBV11-2 to TRBJ1-2; 9 bases match TRBD1. The J segment lost 8 bases and the V segment lost 3 bases, leaving 13 bases of the junction unmatched. CDR1 and CDR2 from the germline V gene are SGHAT and FQNNGV. CDR3 length: 16 amino acids. The CDR3 DNA is TGTGCCAGCAGCTTGGGCCCTCGGACAGGGGCGAGGGGCTACACCTTC. This codes for CASSLGPRTGARGYTF.

The rearrangement joins TRBV28 to TRBJ1-4; D unresolved. V lost 7 bases and J 6 bases, leaving 15 bases between the germline ends. Germline CDR1 MDHEN, CDR2 SYDVKM. The CDR3 is made up of 14 amino acids. In DNA form, the CDR3 reads TGTGCCAGCACTCTACTCCCCTCGGATGAAAAACTGTTTTTT. As protein: CASTLLPSDEKLFF.

The chain carries TRBV30 and TRBJ1-5, with D perhaps TRBD1 (5 bases). This CDR3 has 13 residues. Trimming removed 0 bases at V and 6 bases at J, with 9 bases between. Germline CDR1 and CDR2: GTSNPN and SVGIG (reference sequence). CDR3 protein: CAWSVEGSQPQHF. The CDR3 DNA reads as TGTGCCTGGAGTGTAGAGGGGAGTCAGCCCCAGCATTTT. The full variable domain, its missing parts supplied by reference TRBV30 and TRBJ1-5, is SQTIHQWPATLVQPVGSPLSLECTVEGTSNPNLYWYRQAAGRGLQLLFYSVGIGQISSEVPQNLSASRPQDRQFILSSKKLLLSDSGFYLCAWSVEGSQPQHFGDGTRLSIL.

This clone was seen a single time. The chain carries TRBV11-2 and TRBJ2-1; 13 bases align to TRBD2. Trimming at V came to 1 base and at J to 4 bases, leaving 7 bases not matched to a gene. The CDR3 totals 18 residues. Per germline, CDR1 SGHAT and CDR2 FQNNGV. CDR3: CASSLVGLAGAPYNEQFF. CDR3 coding DNA: TGTGCCAGCAGCTTAGTTGGACTAGCGGGGGCACCGTACAATGAGCAGTTCTTC.

The chain has TRBV5-4 and TRBJ1-2, with a weak D call TRBD1 (5 bases). Trimming took off 3 bases at V and 7 bases at J, with 19 bases between the two ends. Germline V gene sequence: CDR1 SGHNT, CDR2 YYREEE (reference sequence). The CDR3 sequence is 15 residues long. The CDR3 here is CASSSVQAGLIGYTF. The CDR3 bases are TGTGCCAGCAGCTCTGTCCAGGCAGGGCTGATTGGCTACACCTTC.

The chain couples TRBV11-2 to TRBJ1-4; weak D call: TRBD1 (5 bases). The V gene lost 5 bases and the J gene lost 4 bases, with 14 bases spanning the gap. Germline-derived CDR1 and CDR2 are SGHAT and FQNNGV. The CDR3 runs to 15 residues. The CDR3 DNA is TGTGCCAGCAGCAGCCGGGACGGGTTTAATGAAAAACTGTTTTTT. Translated: CASSSRDGFNEKLFF.

This chain joins TRBV19 and TRBJ1-5, with D hard to call. The CDR3 consists of 13 residues. V was pared by 5 bases and J by 5 bases, with 10 bases between. Germline assignment: CDR1 LNHDA and CDR2 SQIVND (reference sequence). In DNA, the CDR3 is TGTGCCAGTAGTTTCGACGGTGATCAGCCCCAGCATTTT. The encoded protein is CASSFDGDQPQHF.